This T cell receptor (beta chain) was captured by sequencing in a study of technical replicates of blood from several donors. Profiled with immunoSEQ multiplex PCR; TCRdb holds only in-frame clones, not every one. In the table there are about 62,000 clones, about 90% of which are singletons. This sequence originates from a human donor in good health. Some clones in this sample may be carry-over from other donors' samples. The specimen sequenced was PBMCs.

CDR3 DNA: TGTGCCAGTAGTGGATATTCAGGCGGGACTAGACAAGAGACCCAGTACTTC. This translates into CASSGYSGGTRQETQYF. The chain carries TRBV19 and TRBJ2-5, with TRBD2 identical over 8 bases. Germline CDR1 LNHDA, CDR2 SQIVND (reference sequence). The CDR3 contains 17 residues. With V trimmed by 5 bases and J by 2 bases, 13 bases remained unmatched.